The present entry profiles one T cell receptor (beta chain) with its context. The antigen is not known. Genomic DNA belonging to each subset was distributed in equal measure over several immunoSEQ plates. Authors' methods: ImmunoSEQ only sent back junction sequences with no quality scores, so filtering was done differently. Profiled with immunoSEQ multiplex PCR; TCRdb holds only in-frame clones, not every one. V and J calls and clone size follow that table, whereas D and trimming were derived from the DNA. The sample contains more than 400,000 clones, approximately 95% of which appear only once. The sample is drawn from a study of shared clonotypes between healthy human individuals. The CDR3 length is 15 residues. Trimming cost V 5 bases and J 0 bases, with 11 bases left between them. Germline assignment: CDR1 SGHTA and CDR2 FQGNSA. Findings and caveats of the study: Several donors shared approximately 5% of their naive CD4 clonotypes.

The V gene is TRBV7-2, the J gene TRBJ2-1, with D possibly being TRBD2 (5 bases). The receptor was derived from a young woman in good health. The source material was naive CD4+ T cells sorted from blood. Subset indicated: CD45RA+ positively selected. In nucleotides, the CDR3 is TGTGCCAGCAGCACCAAGGACTTCTCCTACAATGAGCAGTTCTTC. Translation: CASSTKDFSYNEQFF.